This TCR beta chain was recovered during a study of T cells in localized non-small cell lung cancer. Study-level points and caveats: Across samples, adjacent lung featured a median roughly 60 of the top 100 tumor clones. Longer overall survival was associated with a higher density of T cells in the blood.

The repertoire was sequenced with immunoSEQ multiplex PCR; TCRdb's copy has only in-frame clones and lacks some. The repertoire holds 70,000 to 100,000 clones, approximately 80% seen once, with roughly 9.8% in the top ten. Germline CDR1 reads SGHDN; CDR2 reads FVKESK. The CDR3 contains 14 residues. Trimming cost V 2 bases and J 0 bases, with 7 bases left between them. This clone was counted only a few times. Antigen: not known. The chain has TRBV14 and TRBJ1-1; D unresolved. This specimen was peripheral blood, taken before any cancer treatment. The clonotype comes from a female donor of 60 years or more with stage I lung adenocarcinoma. The CDR3 nucleotides are TGTGCCAGCAGCCAATCGGTTATGAACACTGAAGCTTTCTTT. Protein: CASSQSVMNTEAFF.